This TCR beta chain was observed in a study of early T cells in non-severe SARS-CoV-2 infection. Study results and limitations: Lookups in VDJdb leaned toward anti-spike CD8 responses and missed private and CD4 specificities.

The sample holds a few counts of this clonotype. No antigen is known for it. Attachment of unique molecular identifiers was made to individual cDNA molecules. TCRdb called the 5' RACE reads again in MiXCR, with one record for every CDR3 protein. This sample has more than 20,000 distinct CDR3 sequences; around 6% occur once, and the top ten carry 2.4%. Trimming stripped 5 bases from V and 2 bases from J, with 16 bases between. Germline V lookup: CDR1 SGHTA, CDR2 FQGTGA. There are 15 residues in the CDR3. The sequencing input was whole blood. The TCR sequence derives from an adult who was a healthcare worker with PCR-confirmed SARS-CoV-2 infection or an uninfected control (not recorded which). This sequence joins TRBV7-3 and TRBJ2-7, with D perhaps matching TRBD1 (7 bases). CDR3 in DNA: TGTGCCAGCAGCCTGGCGGCGGGACAGACCTACGAGCAGTACTTC. Translation: CASSLAAGQTYEQYF.